This is a list of T cell receptor beta chains from one sample in a study of blood T cell repertoires in COVID-19. Sequenced by immunoSEQ multiplex PCR; TCRdb stores in-frame clones only, minus some. The table lists about 100,000 clones, more than 70% of them singletons, with around a tenth in the top ten. Sequenced sample: peripheral blood. These receptor sequences come from a woman in her twenties or thirties with acute or convalescent COVID-19. CDR3s include the opening cysteine and the closing phenylalanine or tryptophan. D genes are given only for firm matches. Some rows have no size entry. The others give once, few or many, or a class for an expanded clone.

abundance	j_gene	v_gene	d_gene	CDR3aa	CDR3nt
.	TRBJ2-7	TRBV10-2	TRBD1	CASGDRALYEQYF	TGCGCCAGCGGGGACAGGGCCCTCTACGAGCAGTACTTC
.	TRBJ1-5	TRBV30	.	CALRRGSNQPQHF	TGTGCCTTAAGACGGGGATCCAATCAGCCCCAGCATTTT
.	TRBJ2-7	TRBV7-9	.	CASSPYSSYEQYF	TGTGCCAGCAGCCCCTACAGCTCCTACGAGCAGTACTTC
.	TRBJ1-1	TRBV7-5	.	CVRSSPGVDTEAFF	TGTGTCAGAAGCTCTCCCGGGGTGGACACTGAAGCTTTCTTT
.	TRBJ1-3	TRBV28	.	CASSSDRFISGNTIYF	TGTGCCAGCAGTTCAGACAGATTTATCTCTGGAAACACCATATATTTT
.	TRBJ2-7	TRBV4-2	.	CASSQDRIGGGRYEQYF	TGTGCCAGCAGCCAAGATCGGATCGGAGGGGGCCGGTACGAGCAGTACTTC
.	TRBJ2-7	TRBV6-5	.	CASSYFSGAYEQYF	TGTGCCAGCAGTTATTTTTCAGGGGCGTACGAGCAGTACTTC
.	TRBJ1-6	TRBV14	TRBD1	CASSLGTGSSYNSPLHF	TGTGCCAGCAGCCTGGGGACAGGCAGCTCCTATAATTCACCCCTCCACTTT
once	TRBJ1-2	TRBV29-1	.	CSFLTENGYTF	TGCAGCTTCCTGACAGAGAATGGCTACACCTTC
.	TRBJ1-3	TRBV4-1	.	CASSQEDRSGNTIYF	TGCGCCAGCAGCCAAGAGGACAGATCTGGAAACACCATATATTTT
.	TRBJ1-3	TRBV30	TRBD1	CAWTRDRGENTIYF	TGTGCCTGGACCCGGGACAGGGGGGAAAACACCATATATTTT
few	TRBJ1-2	TRBV29-1	.	CSVTGSVSGYTF	TGCAGCGTTACCGGGTCGGTGAGTGGCTACACCTTC
.	TRBJ2-7	TRBV5-1	.	CASSPGVSYEQYF	TGCGCCAGCAGCCCCGGAGTAAGCTACGAGCAGTACTTC
.	TRBJ1-2	TRBV9	TRBD1	CASRAPSTGGYGYTF	TGTGCCAGCAGAGCCCCTTCGACAGGGGGATATGGCTACACCTTC
.	TRBJ1-5	TRBV7-9	.	CASSFSAGGGQPQHF	TGTGCCAGCAGCTTTTCAGCCGGGGGTGGTCAGCCCCAGCATTTT
.	TRBJ1-5	TRBV2	.	CASNREYGQPQHF	TGTGCCAGCAACAGGGAGTATGGGCAGCCCCAGCATTTT
once	TRBJ2-7	TRBV5-1	.	CASSLQGAYEQYF	TGCGCCAGCAGCTTACAGGGAGCCTACGAGCAGTACTTC
.	TRBJ1-5	TRBV19	.	CASSMGSGFGNQPQHF	TGTGCCAGTAGTATGGGCTCAGGGTTCGGTAATCAGCCCCAGCATTTT
.	TRBJ2-2	TRBV12-5	.	CASGSTWRNTGELFF	TGTGCTAGTGGTTCGACATGGCGGAACACCGGGGAGCTGTTTTTT
.	TRBJ1-1	TRBV7-6	TRBD1	CASSLLTGMNTEAFF	TGTGCCAGCAGCCTACTGACAGGGATGAACACTGAAGCTTTCTTT
once	TRBJ1-6	TRBV6-6	.	CASSYPLNSPLHF	TGTGCCAGCAGTTACCCGTTAAATTCACCCCTCCACTTT
.	TRBJ2-5	TRBV27	.	CASSFQGGVETQYF	TGTGCCAGCAGTTTCCAGGGTGGAGTAGAGACCCAGTACTTC
.	TRBJ2-1	TRBV24-1	.	CATSDVDQEDGNEQFF	TGTGCCACCAGTGATGTTGACCAAGAGGATGGGAATGAGCAGTTCTTC
.	TRBJ1-2	TRBV18	TRBD1	CASSLSGTGWGDGYTF	TGTGCCAGCTCACTCTCCGGGACAGGTTGGGGCGATGGCTACACCTTC
.	TRBJ1-2	TRBV27	TRBD1	CASSLSTGGVGGYTF	TGTGCCAGCAGTTTATCGACAGGGGGCGTCGGTGGCTACACCTTC
once	TRBJ2-2	TRBV28	TRBD1	CASSLWGQGVTGELFF	TGTGCCAGCAGTTTATGGGGACAGGGGGTGACCGGGGAGCTGTTTTTT
.	TRBJ1-3	TRBV28	.	CASSLLRRQGFGNTIYF	TGTGCCAGCAGTTTACTGAGGCGGCAGGGGTTTGGAAACACCATATATTTT
.	TRBJ2-3	TRBV19	.	CASSIGLAQDTQYF	TGTGCCAGTAGTATAGGGCTAGCACAAGATACGCAGTATTTT
.	TRBJ1-2	TRBV5-1	TRBD1	CASSLEGQGGYGYTF	TGCGCCAGCAGCTTGGAGGGACAGGGGGGTTATGGCTACACCTTC
.	TRBJ2-6	TRBV7-3	.	CASSSGGSGANVLTF	TGTGCCAGCAGCTCCGGCGGCTCTGGGGCCAACGTCCTGACTTTC
.	TRBJ2-7	TRBV3-1/TRBV3-2	TRBD1	CASSRDRGLYEQYF	TGTGCCAGCAGCCGGGACAGGGGGCTCTACGAGCAGTACTTC
few	TRBJ1-4	TRBV5-1	.	CASSEQGRANEKLFF	TGCGCCAGCAGCGAGCAGGGGAGGGCTAATGAAAAACTGTTTTTT
.	TRBJ2-5	TRBV5-1	TRBD1	CASSLPEGAGETQYF	TGCGCCAGCAGCCTCCCCGAGGGGGCCGGAGAGACCCAGTACTTC
.	TRBJ2-2	TRBV2	.	CASTRESTGELFF	TGTGCCAGCACCCGGGAAAGCACCGGGGAGCTGTTTTTT
.	TRBJ1-1	TRBV6-6	.	CASSYGLGAFF	TGTGCCAGCAGTTACGGACTTGGGGCTTTCTTT
few	TRBJ2-7	TRBV7-2	TRBD1	CASSRVGGGTYEQYF	TGTGCCAGCAGCCGGGTAGGGGGCGGCACCTACGAGCAGTACTTC
.	TRBJ1-1	TRBV11-1	.	CASSLPGQNSEAFF	TGTGCCAGCAGCTTACCCGGACAGAATTCGGAAGCTTTCTTT
.	TRBJ1-2	TRBV19	.	CASSPSGQWENYGYTF	TGTGCCAGTAGTCCCTCAGGACAGTGGGAGAACTATGGCTACACCTTC
.	TRBJ2-7	TRBV5-1	.	CASSLDVNEQYF	TGCGCCAGCAGCTTGGATGTAAACGAGCAGTACTTC
.	TRBJ1-3	TRBV4-1	TRBD1	CASSQAGQEYSGNTIYF	TGCGCCAGCAGCCAAGCCGGACAGGAATACTCTGGAAACACCATATATTTT
.	TRBJ1-5	TRBV4-1	TRBD1	CASSPDRGNQPQHF	TGCGCCAGCAGCCCGGACAGGGGCAATCAGCCCCAGCATTTT
.	TRBJ2-1	TRBV5-4	TRBD2	CASSYPSGGVYNEQFF	TGTGCCAGCAGCTACCCTAGCGGGGGGGTCTACAATGAGCAGTTCTTC
.	TRBJ1-1	TRBV5-1	TRBD1	CASSSGQMNTEAFF	TGCGCCAGCAGCTCGGGACAGATGAACACTGAAGCTTTCTTT
.	TRBJ1-1	TRBV5-1	.	CASSPAIGRTEAFF	TGCGCCAGCAGCCCGGCAATAGGGAGGACTGAAGCTTTCTTT
.	TRBJ2-1	TRBV7-9	TRBD2	CASSSLAGGTYNEQFF	TGTGCCAGCAGCTCCTTAGCGGGGGGGACCTACAATGAGCAGTTCTTC
.	TRBJ2-3	TRBV5-1	TRBD2	CASSRWTSGGKDTQYF	TGCGCCAGCAGCCGGTGGACTAGCGGGGGGAAGGATACGCAGTATTTT
.	TRBJ2-2	TRBV28	TRBD1	CASRWGQRVDTGELFF	TGTGCCAGCAGATGGGGACAGAGAGTCGACACCGGGGAGCTGTTTTTT
.	TRBJ1-2	TRBV28	.	CASSLTGGAYGYTF	TGTGCCAGCAGTCTCACGGGGGGCGCATATGGCTACACCTTC
.	TRBJ1-5	TRBV7-9	.	CASSLGRNNQPQHF	TGTGCCAGCAGCTTAGGGAGGAACAATCAGCCCCAGCATTTT
.	TRBJ1-1	TRBV2	.	CASIADRMNTEAFF	TGTGCCAGCATTGCGGACAGAATGAACACTGAAGCTTTCTTT
.	TRBJ1-6	TRBV28	.	CASSSPRVVSPLHF	TGTGCCAGCAGTTCACCTCGGGTGGTTTCACCCCTCCACTTT
.	TRBJ1-5	TRBV1	.	CTSSQGQGKSNQPQHF	TGCACCAGCAGCCAGGGACAGGGAAAGAGCAATCAGCCCCAGCATTTT
.	TRBJ1-2	TRBV4-1	.	CASSQDKGGDGYTF	TGCGCCAGCAGCCAAGATAAGGGGGGGGATGGCTACACCTTC
.	TRBJ1-1	TRBV2	.	CASRAHREGTEAFF	TGTGCCAGCAGAGCCCACAGGGAGGGAACTGAAGCTTTCTTT
.	TRBJ1-5	TRBV28	.	CASSLVTAPNQPQHF	TGTGCCAGCAGTTTAGTGACAGCCCCCAATCAGCCCCAGCATTTT
.	TRBJ1-1	TRBV9	TRBD1	CASGQGDLNTEAFF	TGTGCCTCGGGTCAGGGGGACCTGAACACTGAAGCTTTCTTT
.	TRBJ2-7	TRBV5-1	TRBD1	CASSLDRGYREQYF	TGCGCCAGCAGCTTGGACAGGGGGTATAGGGAGCAGTACTTC
.	TRBJ2-1	TRBV29-1	.	CSVENYLEQFF	TGCAGCGTTGAGAACTACCTGGAGCAGTTCTTC
.	TRBJ2-7	TRBV7-3	.	CASSLYQGATYEQYF	TGTGCCAGCAGCTTATATCAAGGGGCTACCTACGAGCAGTACTTC